Listed here are 18 T cell receptor beta chains from one sample, sequenced in a study of T-cell memory formation after mild COVID-19 (dated by TCRdb to about 2021). The protocol used for the library was 5' RACE. The reads were generated on an Illumina NovaSeq 6000. TCRdb reprocessing: public reads trimmed at Q25 with fastp, clones called with MiXCR, in-frame beta chains kept. Each entry is one CDR3 protein sequence, shown with its most common DNA and genes. The sample table contains about 140,000 distinct CDR3 sequences; only one count was recorded for 5.5% to 7% of them. The ten top clones hold 2% to 2.5% of the sample. The sequenced sample was PBMCs or a T cell subset sorted from them (not recorded which). The receptors originated from an adult woman who had mild COVID-19 (a few samples of this study predate the infection). The sample titles of this study are shuffled in the database, so cell type and time point are left out; the donor was told from shared clones.

The chain combines TRBV4-1 with TRBJ1-6; D not certain. The CDR3 totals 16 residues. Looked up from germline, CDR1 is MGHRA and CDR2 is YSYEKL. Between the trimmed V and J ends, which lost 1 base and 4 bases, there was a span of 11 bases. The CDR3 bases are TGCGCCAGCAGCCAAGGAGAGGGAAGGTATAATTCACCCCTCCACTTT. It codes for CASSQGEGRYNSPLHF.

This sequence joins TRBV12-3 or TRBV12-4 and TRBJ1-5, with 8 bases that match TRBD1. The CDR3 is 20 amino acids. J was trimmed by 1 base and V by 7 bases; bases with no gene match: 21. The CDR3 loop is CASTRRGAFLQGGSNQPQHF. The DNA for the CDR3 is TGTGCCAGCACCCGTAGAGGGGCTTTTTTACAGGGGGGAAGCAATCAGCCCCAGCATTTT.

This clonotype was seen repeatedly, ten times or more. The chain is built from TRBV5-6 and TRBJ1-4, with unresolved D. Trimming shortened V by 0 bases and J by 3 bases, and 6 bases separated the two germline ends. Germline V CDR1 and CDR2: SGHDT, YYEEEE. This CDR3 has 14 residues. The CDR3 sequence: CASSLGGPNEKLFF. CDR3 in DNA: TGTGCCAGCAGCTTGGGAGGGCCTAATGAAAAACTGTTTTTT.

The rearrangement links TRBV6-6 to TRBJ1-5; the match to TRBD1 covers 7 bases. Per the germline V gene, CDR1 is MNHNY and CDR2 is SVGAGI (reference sequence). This CDR3 region has 15 residues. J lost 1 base, V lost 3 bases, and 3 bases had no gene match. CDR3 DNA: TGTGCCAGCAGTTATGCGACAGGGAGCAATCAGCCCCAGCATTTT. This sequence encodes CASSYATGSNQPQHF.

A few counts support this clonotype. CDR3 sequence (DNA): TGTGCCAGCAGCCAAGAGCGTTGGCGGTCCTCCTACAATGAGCAGTTCTTC. It is translated as CASSQERWRSSYNEQFF. The chain has TRBV3-1 and TRBJ2-1; no firm D call. The germline gives CDR1 LGHDT, CDR2 YNNKEL (reference sequence). V shed 0 bases and J shed 0 bases, with 12 bases lying between them. There are 17 residues in the CDR3.

This clonotype was observed many times. The chain uses TRBV5-1 and TRBJ2-1; D gene unclear. Trimming removed 4 bases from V and 2 bases from J, with 4 bases in between. The CDR3 contains 12 residues. The germline CDR1 and CDR2 sequences are SGHRS and YFSETQ. Here the CDR3 reads CASSVTYNEQFF. The CDR3 nucleotides read TGCGCCAGCAGCGTGACCTACAATGAGCAGTTCTTC.

The V gene is TRBV12-3 or TRBV12-4, the J gene TRBJ1-2; no reliable D call. The V end lost 0 bases, the J end lost 8 bases, and 10 bases lay between the germline ends. This CDR3 spans 13 amino acids. CDR3 nucleotide sequence: TGTGCCAGCAGTTTAGCGGAGGCCGAGGGCTACACCTTC. The encoded protein is CASSLAEAEGYTF.

This clonotype was seen only a few times. The CDR3 DNA is TGTGCCAGCAGTCCCCCGGGACAGCTAGCTCCAAACTATGGCTACACCTTC. Protein sequence: CASSPPGQLAPNYGYTF. The rearrangement uses TRBV12-3 or TRBV12-4 and TRBJ1-2, with 7 bases matching TRBD1. This CDR3 has 17 residues. V dropped 5 bases and J dropped 2; count of bases not matched to a gene: 14.

The chain uses TRBV4-3 and TRBJ2-3, with TRBD2 matching over 8 bases. The germline V gene encodes CDR1 LGHNA and CDR2 YSLEER. Trimming took 3 bases from V and 6 from J; bases not matched to a gene: 8. The CDR3 spans 15 residues. The CDR3 protein is CASSHSGGPPDTQYF. Written as DNA, the CDR3 is TGCGCCAGCAGCCACTCGGGGGGGCCACCCGATACGCAGTATTTT.

This clonotype was detected ten times or more. The V gene is TRBV15, the J gene TRBJ2-1; 10 bases are a match to TRBD2. Germline loops: CDR1 LNHNV, CDR2 YYDKDF (reference sequence). V shed 3 bases and J 3 bases; nucleotides not matched to a gene: 8. The CDR3 sequence is 17 residues long. CDR3 sequence: CATSSITGTSVYNEQFF. The CDR3 nucleotides read TGTGCCACCAGCAGTATAACCGGGACTAGCGTCTACAATGAGCAGTTCTTC.

The chain recombines TRBV28 with TRBJ2-7; D might be TRBD2 (7 bases). The V end was cut by 6 bases, the J end by 2 bases, with 11 bases between. The CDR3 consists of 13 residues. Per the germline V gene, CDR1 is MDHEN and CDR2 is SYDVKM. The DNA for the CDR3 is TGTGCCAGCAGGGTAGGGGGGGCCTACGAGCAGTACTTC. It translates to CASRVGGAYEQYF.

The chain recombines TRBV19 with TRBJ1-5; no reliable D call. V lost 1 base and J 6 bases, leaving 7 bases between the germline ends. CDR3 length equals 13 residues. In germline, CDR1 is LNHDA, CDR2 SQIVND (reference sequence). The CDR3 sequence: CASSIGGIQPQHF. The CDR3 coding sequence is TGTGCCAGTAGTATAGGTGGGATTCAGCCCCAGCATTTT.

This clonotype was seen at least ten times. V usage is TRBV7-7 and J usage is TRBJ2-3; D is undetermined. Germline CDR1 and CDR2: SSHAT and FNYEAQ (reference sequence). CDR3 size: 15 residues. V was pared by 1 base and J by 0 bases, with 8 bases between. CDR3 protein: CASSLGLSSTDTQYF. The DNA of the CDR3 is TGTGCCAGCAGCTTAGGACTTTCTAGCACAGATACGCAGTATTTT.

This clonotype was seen more than once but under ten times. V gene TRBV7-2 combines with J gene TRBJ2-2; D uncertain. CDR3 length: 16 amino acids. Trimming stripped 5 bases from V and 0 bases from J, with 13 bases between. CDR1 and CDR2 from the germline V gene are SGHTA and FQGNSA. The CDR3 bases are TGTGCCAGCAGCAAAGAGTGGGCAGCGAACACCGGGGAGCTGTTTTTT. Protein: CASSKEWAANTGELFF.

The rearrangement links TRBV7-9 to TRBJ1-4, with 12 bases that match TRBD1. V lost 3 bases, J lost 8 bases, and 4 bases stayed unmatched. The germline CDR1 and CDR2 sequences are SEHNR and FQNEAQ (reference sequence). The CDR3 is 15 residues long. The CDR3 is CASSLKGTGGEKLFF. DNA for the CDR3: TGTGCCAGCAGCTTGAAGGGGACAGGGGGCGAAAAACTGTTTTTT.

The CDR3 region has the DNA TGTGCCAGCAGCGGTGGGACACCGAACACTGAAGCTTTCTTT. This encodes CASSGGTPNTEAFF. The rearrangement uses TRBV3-1 and TRBJ1-1; a possible D gene is TRBD1 (6 bases). Germline CDR1 is LGHDT and CDR2 is YNNKEL (reference sequence). V dropped 5 bases and J dropped 1 base, with 11 bases sitting between them. The CDR3 has 14 amino acids.

This clonotype occurred a few times. CDR3 in DNA: TGTGCCAGCAGTCGCACCTCAACTAATGAAAAACTGTTTTTT. As protein: CASSRTSTNEKLFF. The V gene is TRBV6-5, the J gene TRBJ1-4; D is unclear. The V gene lost 5 bases and the J gene lost 0 bases, with 7 bases spanning the gap. The CDR3 runs to 14 residues. Germline CDR1 is MNHEY and CDR2 is SVGAGI.

The chain has TRBV20-1 and TRBJ2-2, with D possibly being TRBD1 (6 bases). The CDR3 extends over 15 amino acids. Trimming cost V 4 bases and J 6 bases, with 18 bases left between them. CDR1 and CDR2 from the germline V gene are DFQATT and SNEGSKA (reference sequence). DNA of the CDR3: TGCAGTGCTAAAACAGGGTGGGGCCTTCCCGGGGAGCTGTTTTTT. Amino acid sequence: CSAKTGWGLPGELFF.